Shown below are 16 T cell receptor beta chains from a single sample sequenced in a study of T cell responses to AZD1222 COVID-19 vaccine (dated by TCRdb to the early 2020s). The library was produced with the immunoSEQ multiplex PCR assay. TCRdb's version of the immuneACCESS table is confined to in-frame rearrangements and falls short of the full clone set. An unresolved V gene accounts for under half of the shortfall where checked; the remainder is of unknown origin. This sample holds just under 90,000 clones; approximately 89% were observed only once. Approximately 5.1% of the sample belongs to the ten largest clones. The time point label, read with the paper, signifies: about 28 days (+/-7) after the second vaccine dose. The input for sequencing was peripheral blood, taken 28 days after the second AZD1222 dose. All receptors come from an adult who received the AZD1222 COVID-19 vaccine.

The rearrangement links TRBV7-3 to TRBJ1-6; TRBD1 aligns across 8 bases. Germline V gene lookup returns CDR1 SGHTA and CDR2 FQGTGA. Losses at the gene ends were 5 bases for V and 7 bases for J; bases not matched to a gene: 10. This CDR3 is 16 amino acids long. As DNA, the CDR3 is TGTGCCAGCAGCGCCGAGCCAGGGGGCAGGAATTCACCCCTCCACTTT. Its protein product is CASSAEPGGRNSPLHF.

The V call is TRBV9, the J call TRBJ1-2; TRBD1 is a possible D gene (6 bases). Trimming removed 3 bases from V and 2 bases from J, with 11 bases in between. Looked up from germline, CDR1 is SGDLS and CDR2 is YYNGEE. The CDR3 totals 14 residues. CDR3 region: CASSEGTPNYGYTF. CDR3 nucleotides: TGTGCCAGCAGCGAAGGGACACCCAACTATGGCTACACCTTC.

The chain uses TRBV4-2 and TRBJ2-1; 7 nucleotides line up with TRBD2. Germline CDR1 LGHNA, CDR2 YNFKEQ. V dropped 4 bases and J dropped 7; count of bases not matched to a gene: 7. There are 14 residues in the CDR3. CDR3 loop: CASSRGGGPNEQFF. The CDR3 region has the DNA TGTGCCAGCAGCCGAGGCGGGGGACCAAATGAGCAGTTCTTC.

The rearrangement links TRBV19 to TRBJ1-1, with D unclear. The CDR3 is 13 residues long. In germline, CDR1 is LNHDA, CDR2 SQIVND (reference sequence). Trimming stripped 3 bases from V and 3 bases from J, with 8 bases between. CDR3 DNA sequence: TGTGCCAGTAGTATGGTCGGAGACACTGAAGCTTTCTTT. Encoded protein: CASSMVGDTEAFF. The whole variable domain, remainder taken from reference TRBV19 and TRBJ1-1, is DGGITQSPKYLFRKEGQNVTLSCEQNLNHDAMYWYRQDPGQGLRLIYYSQIVNDFQKGDIAEGYSVSREKKESFPLTVTSAQKNPTAFYLCASSMVGDTEAFFGQGTRLTVV.

The chain couples TRBV5-1 to TRBJ2-7, with D tentatively TRBD2 (5 bases). Germline V gene lookup returns CDR1 SGHRS and CDR2 YFSETQ. V lost 1 base and J lost 0, with 11 bases in between. The length of the CDR3 is 15 residues. The CDR3 DNA follows: TGCGCCAGCAGCTTGTGGTGGGAGAGCTCCTACGAGCAGTACTTC. Amino acid sequence: CASSLWWESSYEQYF.

This chain joins TRBV10-1 and TRBJ2-7; TRBD2 matches at 9 bases. The length of the CDR3 is 17 residues. Germline V gene data show CDR1 as WNHNN and CDR2 as SYGVQD (reference sequence). V shed 0 bases and J 1 base; nucleotides not matched to a gene: 7. The CDR3, as DNA: TGCGCCAGCAGTGAGTCGAGGGCTAGCGGGGCGTCCTACGAGCAGTACTTC. This encodes CASSESRASGASYEQYF.

This clone turned up a few times. The chain links TRBV6-1 to TRBJ2-5; 7 bases fit TRBD1. In germline, CDR1 is MNHNS, CDR2 SASEGT. V gave up 0 bases and J gave up 4 bases; unmatched junction bases: 2. The CDR3 loop spans 14 amino acids. CDR3 nucleotides: TGTGCCAGCAGTGAAGCTACAGGGGTAGAGACCCAGTACTTC. This translates into CASSEATGVETQYF.

The J gene is TRBJ2-1, the V gene TRBV6-5, with 7 bases identical to TRBD1. The CDR3 loop spans 13 amino acids. Trimming at V came to 6 bases and at J to 5 bases, leaving 4 bases not matched to a gene. Germline V CDR1 and CDR2: MNHEY, SVGAGI. Here the CDR3 reads CASSVDRDNEQFF. In DNA, the CDR3 is TGTGCCAGCAGCGTTGACAGGGACAATGAGCAGTTCTTC.

This chain joins TRBV5-1 and TRBJ1-1; TRBD1 aligns across 10 bases. Germline CDR1 SGHRS, CDR2 YFSETQ. The V and J ends lost 3 bases and 3 bases, in that order; junction bases with no gene match: 8. The CDR3 runs to 16 residues. In DNA, the CDR3 is TGCGCCAGCAGCTCCGGACAGGGGGTGAGATACACTGAAGCTTTCTTT. It is translated as CASSSGQGVRYTEAFF. Looking up the rest from reference TRBV5-1 and TRBJ1-1 gives the full variable domain: KAGVTQTPRYLIKTRGQQVTLSCSPISGHRSVSWYQQTPGQGLQFLFEYFSETQRNKGNFPGRFSGRQFSNSRSEMNVSTLELGDSALYLCASSSGQGVRYTEAFFGQGTRLTVV.

The genes are TRBV6-2 or TRBV6-3 and TRBJ2-4; no clear D. Germline V gives CDR1 MNHEY, CDR2 SVGEGT. The CDR3 covers 15 residues. Trimming took off 1 base at V and 1 base at J, with 8 bases between the two ends. This chain's CDR3 is CASSYFGFAKNIQYF. The CDR3 nucleotides read TGTGCCAGCAGTTACTTCGGGTTTGCCAAAAACATTCAGTACTTC.

As concerns this clone: Sequence at one end of the junction differs from germline and may be a read error. The rearrangement uses TRBV5-1 and TRBJ1-1; no firm D call. Germline CDR1 reads SGHRS; CDR2 reads YFSETQ. CDR3 length: 13 residues. The CDR3 spells CASSLAEGPVSVF. Here the CDR3 DNA reads TGCGCCAGCAGCTTGGCCGAAGGGCCGGTGAGTGTCTTT. The complete variable domain, with remaining parts taken from reference TRBV5-1 and TRBJ1-1, reads KAGVTQTPRYLIKTRGQQVTLSCSPISGHRSVSWYQQTPGQGLQFLFEYFSETQRNKGNFPGRFSGRQFSNSRSEMNVSTLELGDSALYLCASSLAEGPVSVFGQGTRLTVV.

This chain uses TRBV10-2 with TRBJ1-2, with 7 bases lining up with TRBD1. The CDR3 is made up of 16 amino acids. The junction had 12 bases not matched to a gene; V was cut back by 3 bases and J by 5 bases. Germline V gives CDR1 WSHSY, CDR2 SAAADI. The CDR3: CASSDAGTVNSYGYTF. CDR3 bases: TGCGCCAGCAGTGACGCCGGGACAGTAAACTCTTATGGCTACACCTTC.

This chain joins TRBV11-2 and TRBJ1-1; maybe TRBD1 (5 bases). Germline V gives CDR1 SGHAT, CDR2 FQNNGV. CDR3 length: 15 residues. V gave up 0 bases and J gave up 0 bases, with 8 bases separating them. CDR3 sequence reads: CASSLDGQMNTEAFF. DNA for the CDR3: TGTGCCAGCAGCTTAGACGGACAAATGAACACTGAAGCTTTCTTT.

This clone occurred once. CDR3 region: CASSLLPRVRDTEAFF. CDR3 nucleotides: TGTGCCAGCAGCTTACTTCCTCGGGTGAGGGACACTGAAGCTTTCTTT. V is TRBV11-2 and J is TRBJ1-1; D remains unclear. Trimming stripped 2 bases from V and 3 bases from J, with 16 bases between. Germline CDR1 is SGHAT and CDR2 is FQNNGV. This CDR3 has 16 residues.

This chain joins TRBV12-5 and TRBJ2-1, with D unresolved. The germline gives CDR1 LGHNT, CDR2 FRNRAP. The CDR3 is made up of 12 amino acids. Between the trimmed V and J ends, which lost 0 bases and 9 bases, there was a span of 6 bases. The CDR3 sequence is CASGLVVGEQFF. The CDR3 nucleotides read TGTGCTAGTGGTTTGGTAGTTGGTGAGCAGTTCTTC.

The chain has TRBV18 and TRBJ1-2; weak D call: TRBD1 (6 bases). The CDR3 spans 16 residues. V was cut by 3 bases and J by 6 bases, with 20 bases left in between. Germline V gene data show CDR1 as KGHSH and CDR2 as LQKENI. The CDR3 loop reads CASSPRGGRGADGYTF. CDR3 nucleotides: TGTGCCAGCTCACCCCGAGGGGGGCGAGGAGCGGATGGCTACACCTTC.